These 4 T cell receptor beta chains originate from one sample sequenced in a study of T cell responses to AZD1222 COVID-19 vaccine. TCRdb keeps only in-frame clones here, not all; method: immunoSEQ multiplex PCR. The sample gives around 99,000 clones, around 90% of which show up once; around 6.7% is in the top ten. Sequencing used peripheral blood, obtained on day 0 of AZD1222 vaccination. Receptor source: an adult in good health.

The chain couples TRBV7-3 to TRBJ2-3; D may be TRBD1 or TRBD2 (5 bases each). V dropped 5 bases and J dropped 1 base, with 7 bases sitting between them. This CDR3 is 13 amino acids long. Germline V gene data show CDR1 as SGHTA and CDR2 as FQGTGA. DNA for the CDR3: TGTGCCAGCAGCCTGGGGGGCACAGATACGCAGTATTTT. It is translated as CASSLGGTDTQYF.

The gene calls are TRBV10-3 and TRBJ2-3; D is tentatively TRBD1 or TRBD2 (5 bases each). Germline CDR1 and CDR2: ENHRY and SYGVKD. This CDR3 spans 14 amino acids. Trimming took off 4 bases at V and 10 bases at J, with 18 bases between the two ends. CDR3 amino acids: CAISVGLASRAQYF. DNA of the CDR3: TGTGCCATCAGTGTGGGGCTAGCCTCTCGTGCGCAGTATTTT.

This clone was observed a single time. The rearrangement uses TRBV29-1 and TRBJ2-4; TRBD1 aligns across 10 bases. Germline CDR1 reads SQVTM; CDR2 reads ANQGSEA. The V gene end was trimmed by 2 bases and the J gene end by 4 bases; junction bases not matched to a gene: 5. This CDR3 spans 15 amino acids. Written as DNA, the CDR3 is TGCAGCGTTGAAACCAGACAGGGGGCGAAAAACATTCAGTACTTC. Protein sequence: CSVETRQGAKNIQYF.

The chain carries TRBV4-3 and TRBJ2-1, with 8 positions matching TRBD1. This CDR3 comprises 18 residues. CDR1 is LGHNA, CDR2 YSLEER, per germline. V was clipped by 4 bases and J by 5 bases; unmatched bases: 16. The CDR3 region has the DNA TGCGCCAGCAGCCTATTGGCGGCGGACAGGGCTGGGAACAATGAGCAGTTCTTC. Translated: CASSLLAADRAGNNEQFF.